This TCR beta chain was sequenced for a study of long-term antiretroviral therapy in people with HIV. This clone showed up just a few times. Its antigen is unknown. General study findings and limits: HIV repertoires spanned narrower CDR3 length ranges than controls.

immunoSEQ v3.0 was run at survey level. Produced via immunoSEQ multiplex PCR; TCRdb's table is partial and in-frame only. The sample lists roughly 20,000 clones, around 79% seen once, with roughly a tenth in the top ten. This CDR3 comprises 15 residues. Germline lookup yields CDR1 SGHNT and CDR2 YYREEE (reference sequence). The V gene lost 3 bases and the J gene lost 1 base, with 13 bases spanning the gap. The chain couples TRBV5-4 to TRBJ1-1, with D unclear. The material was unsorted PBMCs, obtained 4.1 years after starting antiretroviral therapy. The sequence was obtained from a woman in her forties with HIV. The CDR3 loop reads CASSSSGVSNTEAFF. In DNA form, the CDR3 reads TGTGCCAGCAGCTCCTCCGGGGTATCGAACACTGAAGCTTTCTTT.